These 7 T cell receptor beta chains share one sample of origin, sequenced in a study of blood T cell repertoires in COVID-19. Profiled with immunoSEQ multiplex PCR; TCRdb holds only in-frame clones, not every one. The table has fewer than 85,000 clones, roughly four fifths seen once. The sample taken for sequencing was peripheral blood. The source is a human donor in a cohort sampled during active COVID-19.

The chain combines TRBV5-6 with TRBJ1-5, with D tentatively TRBD1 (5 bases). The V gene lost 0 bases and the J gene lost 2 bases, with 9 bases spanning the gap. There are 15 residues in the CDR3. Germline V gene data show CDR1 as SGHDT and CDR2 as YYEEEE. The DNA for the CDR3 is TGTGCCAGCAGCTTGGGACAGCGGGGCAATCAGCCCCAGCATTTT. Amino acids: CASSLGQRGNQPQHF.

The chain joins TRBV29-1 to TRBJ1-2; no reliable D call. Trimming left V 4 bases short and J 3 bases short, with 9 bases between. The CDR3 is made up of 12 amino acids. Germline V gene lookup returns CDR1 SQVTM and CDR2 ANQGSEA. In DNA form, the CDR3 reads TGCAGCGTTGTAGACCTCTACTATGGCTACACCTTC. Amino acids: CSVVDLYYGYTF.

V gene TRBV19 combines with J gene TRBJ2-1, with D possibly TRBD2 on 7 matching bases. The CDR3 runs to 14 residues. V was cut by 3 bases and J by 7 bases, with 13 bases left in between. Germline V gene sequence: CDR1 LNHDA, CDR2 SQIVND (reference sequence). The CDR3: CASSIRGAKNEQFF. CDR3 DNA: TGTGCCAGTAGTATCCGGGGGGCTAAGAATGAGCAGTTCTTC.

The chain joins TRBV5-1 to TRBJ2-7; 8 nucleotides line up with TRBD1. Unmatched junction bases numbered 10, after V lost 4 bases and J lost 1 base. The CDR3 runs 16 residues. Germline CDR1 reads SGHRS; CDR2 reads YFSETQ. CDR3 bases: TGCGCCAGCAGCAACCCTCAGGGGGCGCGGTCCTACGAGCAGTACTTC. It codes for CASSNPQGARSYEQYF.

The V gene is TRBV3-1 (or the pseudogene TRBV3-2), the J gene TRBJ1-2; 7 bases are shared with TRBD1. Trimming removed 4 bases from V and 4 bases from J; junction bases left unmatched: 3. The CDR3 loop spans 13 amino acids. Germline V CDR1 and CDR2: LGHDT, YNNKEL (reference sequence). CDR3 residues: CASSRTGTYGYTF. CDR3 DNA: TGTGCCAGCAGCCGGACAGGAACCTATGGCTACACCTTC.

The V gene is TRBV6-2 or TRBV6-3, the J gene TRBJ1-5, with TRBD1 identical over 7 bases. Germline CDR1 MNHEY, CDR2 SVGEGT. The CDR3 runs to 16 residues. The V and J ends lost 5 bases and 4 bases, in that order; junction bases with no gene match: 11. The CDR3 loop is CASSHWRQGRNQPQHF. The CDR3 DNA follows: TGTGCCAGCAGTCACTGGAGACAGGGTAGGAATCAGCCCCAGCATTTT.

The chain is built from TRBV6-5 and TRBJ2-7; 8 nucleotides agree with TRBD1. CDR3 length equals 14 residues. Germline V lookup: CDR1 MNHEY, CDR2 SVGAGI. V lost 5 bases to trimming and J lost 3 bases; unmatched junction nucleotides: 6. Written as DNA, the CDR3 is TGTGCCAGCAGTATTAGACAGGGGCTCTACGAGCAGTACTTC. Residues: CASSIRQGLYEQYF.